The rows below give T cell receptor beta chains drawn from one sample of a study of CD8+ T cells in alopecia areata. The assay was immunoSEQ multiplex PCR, and TCRdb's table has in-frame clones only and misses some. The sample records some 180,000 clones, roughly 60% being singletons. The source was CD4+ T cells sorted from blood, collected at week 0. These receptors all stem from a human donor with alopecia areata. Each CDR3 is given with its conserved first and last residue. Each record gives: CDR3 length, clone size, V gene, J gene, D gene, CDR3 protein, CDR3 DNA. The D gene is left open where the match is weak. Clone size appears in some rows only: once, few, many, or a class for an expanded clone.

>16|-|TRBV27|TRBJ1-5|-
CASSPLRGGRNQPQHF
TGTGCCAGCAGTCCCCTAAGGGGGGGGCGCAATCAGCCCCAGCATTTT
>13|few|TRBV5-6|TRBJ2-1|-
CASSWSSYNEQFF
TGTGCCAGCAGCTGGAGCTCCTACAATGAGCAGTTCTTC
>15|-|TRBV6-5|TRBJ1-2|-
CASSYGKQVLQGYTF
TGTGCCAGCAGTTACGGGAAACAGGTTCTACAGGGCTACACCTTC
>14|-|TRBV2|TRBJ1-5|TRBD1
CASSGTGGNQPQHF
TGTGCCAGCAGTGGGACAGGGGGCAATCAGCCCCAGCATTTT
>15|-|TRBV6-5|TRBJ1-5|-
CASSPTADGNQPQHF
TGTGCCAGCAGCCCAACCGCGGACGGCAATCAGCCCCAGCATTTT
>11|few|TRBV29-1|TRBJ1-2|-
CSVRTAYGYTF
TGCAGCGTCCGGACCGCCTATGGCTACACCTTC
>13|-|TRBV11-2|TRBJ2-3|-
CASSSTNRGTQYF
TGTGCCAGCAGCTCCACTAATAGGGGGACGCAGTATTTT
>15|few|TRBV29-1|TRBJ2-3|TRBD1
CSVAGTASSTDTQYF
TGCAGCGTGGCCGGGACAGCCTCTAGCACAGATACGCAGTATTTT
>15|few|TRBV5-1|TRBJ2-1|-
CASSQNGGFGNEQFF
TGCGCCAGCAGCCAGAACGGGGGATTCGGCAATGAGCAGTTCTTC
>11|-|TRBV29-1|TRBJ1-1|-
CSVASGSEAFF
TGCAGCGTTGCCTCAGGAAGTGAAGCTTTCTTT
>15|-|TRBV29-1|TRBJ2-1|-
CSVFWALSSYNEQFF
TGCAGCGTTTTTTGGGCGCTGAGCTCCTACAATGAGCAGTTCTTC
>14|-|TRBV7-8|TRBJ2-2|-
CASSFIANTGELFF
TGTGCCAGCAGCTTTATCGCGAACACCGGGGAGCTGTTTTTT
>18|few|TRBV11-1|TRBJ2-1|TRBD2
CASSLGGLAGYSYNEQFF
TGTGCCAGCAGCTTAGGTGGACTAGCGGGCTACTCCTACAATGAGCAGTTCTTC
>13|-|TRBV7-3|TRBJ1-1|TRBD1
CASSLAGGAEAFF
TGTGCCAGCAGCTTGGCAGGGGGAGCCGAAGCTTTCTTT
>12|few|TRBV9|TRBJ1-6|-
CASSESNSPLHF
TGTGCCAGCAGCGAAAGCAATTCACCCCTCCACTTT
>13|-|TRBV6-1|TRBJ2-7|-
CASMKDAAYEQYF
TGTGCCAGCATGAAGGACGCAGCCTACGAGCAGTACTTC
>14|few|TRBV18|TRBJ2-5|-
CASSPIVGQETQYF
TGTGCCAGCTCACCCATCGTGGGCCAAGAGACCCAGTACTTC
>14|-|TRBV5-4|TRBJ1-2|-
CASSLIAATEGYTF
TGTGCCAGCAGCTTGATCGCGGCCACGGAGGGCTACACCTTC
>15|-|TRBV5-1|TRBJ2-3|-
CASSLRGVRADTQYF
TGCGCCAGCAGCTTAAGGGGGGTCCGCGCCGATACGCAGTATTTT
>15|-|TRBV11-1|TRBJ2-3|-
CASSSDGLSTDTQYF
TGTGCCAGCAGCTCGGACGGGCTCAGCACAGATACGCAGTATTTT
>13|-|TRBV10-3|TRBJ2-6|-
CAIFSPGANVLTF
TGTGCCATCTTTAGCCCCGGGGCCAACGTCCTGACTTTC
>12|once|TRBV4-1|TRBJ1-5|-
CASSQVGQPQHF
TGCGCCAGCAGCCAAGTCGGTCAGCCCCAGCATTTT
>12|-|TRBV4-1|TRBJ2-7|-
CASSQEGYEQYF
TGCGCCAGCAGCCAAGAGGGATACGAGCAGTACTTC
>15|-|TRBV30|TRBJ2-2|-
CAWSLRVTYTGELFF
TGTGCCTGGAGTCTAAGAGTAACCTACACCGGGGAGCTGTTTTTT
>14|-|TRBV29-1|TRBJ2-5|-
CSVSKGGGRETQYF
TGCAGCGTTTCTAAAGGGGGTGGTAGAGAGACCCAGTACTTC